A selection of T cell receptor beta chains follows, all from one sample in a study of PD-L1 blockade in urothelial cancer. Sequencing was performed with immunoSEQ multiplex PCR; in TCRdb, only in-frame clones are kept and a portion is missing. The table lists about 37,000 clones, 82% of them singletons. The source was PBMCs, collected around atezolizumab (anti-PD-L1) treatment. These receptors were obtained from a man in his 60s with urothelial cancer. CDR3s include the opening cysteine and the closing phenylalanine or tryptophan. D genes are given only for firm matches. Size values are once, few and many counts, or a class for expanded clones, and some rows have none.

v_call: TRBV5-1; j_call: TRBJ2-7; d_call: TRBD2; clone_size: -; cdr3_aa: CASSPGLAGHEQYF; cdr3_nt: TGCGCCAGCAGCCCCGGACTAGCGGGGCACGAGCAGTACTTC
v_call: TRBV2; j_call: TRBJ2-7; d_call: -; clone_size: medium-sized; cdr3_aa: CASSGWAGEQYF; cdr3_nt: TGTGCCAGCAGTGGGTGGGCCGGCGAGCAGTACTTC
v_call: TRBV20-1; j_call: TRBJ2-7; d_call: -; clone_size: -; cdr3_aa: CSAPTFNEQYF; cdr3_nt: TGCAGTGCCCCAACATTCAACGAGCAGTACTTC
v_call: TRBV5-1; j_call: TRBJ2-2; d_call: TRBD1; clone_size: -; cdr3_aa: CASSLEDRGPVGELFF; cdr3_nt: TGCGCCAGCAGCTTGGAGGACAGGGGGCCGGTCGGGGAGCTGTTTTTT
v_call: TRBV11-2; j_call: TRBJ1-2; d_call: TRBD1; clone_size: -; cdr3_aa: CASSQLRQGRPGYTF; cdr3_nt: TGTGCCAGCAGCCAACTAAGACAGGGACGTCCGGGCTACACCTTC
v_call: TRBV28; j_call: TRBJ2-3; d_call: TRBD1; clone_size: -; cdr3_aa: CASSHSRQGSTDTQYF; cdr3_nt: TGTGCCAGCAGCCACAGTCGACAGGGCAGCACAGATACGCAGTATTTT
v_call: TRBV28; j_call: TRBJ2-7; d_call: TRBD1; clone_size: -; cdr3_aa: CASSLDPGQKPPYEQYF; cdr3_nt: TGTGCCAGCAGTCTCGATCCGGGACAGAAGCCTCCCTACGAGCAGTACTTC
v_call: TRBV6-5; j_call: TRBJ1-5; d_call: -; clone_size: once; cdr3_aa: CASRTLSGPQHF; cdr3_nt: TGTGCCAGCAGGACCCTGAGCGGGCCCCAGCATTTT
v_call: TRBV25-1; j_call: TRBJ1-4; d_call: -; clone_size: -; cdr3_aa: CASSRFVGGDEKLFF; cdr3_nt: TGTGCCAGCAGTCGCTTTGTCGGGGGGGACGAAAAACTGTTTTTT
v_call: TRBV19; j_call: TRBJ2-7; d_call: -; clone_size: once; cdr3_aa: CASSIGLVSYEQYF; cdr3_nt: TGTGCCAGTAGTATAGGACTAGTTTCCTACGAGCAGTACTTC
v_call: TRBV4-1; j_call: TRBJ1-1; d_call: -; clone_size: few; cdr3_aa: CASSQEGYGVGGRNTEAFF; cdr3_nt: TGCGCCAGCAGCCAAGAAGGATACGGGGTAGGTGGGAGGAACACTGAAGCTTTCTTT
v_call: TRBV6-1; j_call: TRBJ2-3; d_call: -; clone_size: -; cdr3_aa: CASSEAQGAATDTQYF; cdr3_nt: TGTGCCAGCAGTGAAGCACAAGGGGCGGCCACAGATACGCAGTATTTT
v_call: TRBV29-1; j_call: TRBJ1-1; d_call: -; clone_size: few; cdr3_aa: CSSTGSANTEAFF; cdr3_nt: TGCAGCTCAACGGGATCGGCGAACACTGAAGCTTTCTTT
v_call: TRBV9; j_call: TRBJ2-1; d_call: TRBD1; clone_size: -; cdr3_aa: CASSVGTANNEQFF; cdr3_nt: TGTGCCAGCAGCGTTGGGACAGCCAACAATGAGCAGTTCTTC
v_call: TRBV7-8; j_call: TRBJ1-5; d_call: -; clone_size: once; cdr3_aa: CASSLAYGAYQPQHF; cdr3_nt: TGTGCCAGCAGCTTAGCGTATGGTGCGTATCAGCCCCAGCATTTT
v_call: TRBV2; j_call: TRBJ1-2; d_call: -; clone_size: -; cdr3_aa: CASNTGSLYGYTF; cdr3_nt: TGTGCCAGCAATACCGGGTCTCTCTATGGCTACACCTTC
v_call: TRBV5-5; j_call: TRBJ1-4; d_call: -; clone_size: -; cdr3_aa: CASSLAGPNEKLFF; cdr3_nt: TGTGCCAGCAGCTTGGCAGGTCCTAATGAAAAACTGTTTTTT
v_call: TRBV5-5; j_call: TRBJ2-2; d_call: TRBD1; clone_size: -; cdr3_aa: CASSRDRAGGELFF; cdr3_nt: TGTGCCAGCAGTCGCGACAGGGCGGGCGGGGAGCTGTTTTTT
v_call: TRBV5-1; j_call: TRBJ2-1; d_call: -; clone_size: once; cdr3_aa: CASSFGRGYNEQFF; cdr3_nt: TGCGCCAGCAGCTTTGGCAGGGGATACAATGAGCAGTTCTTC
v_call: TRBV5-1; j_call: TRBJ1-4; d_call: TRBD1; clone_size: -; cdr3_aa: CASSLTGQAWITNEKLFF; cdr3_nt: TGCGCCAGCAGCTTGACGGGACAGGCCTGGATAACTAATGAAAAACTGTTTTTT
v_call: TRBV7-2; j_call: TRBJ2-7; d_call: TRBD1; clone_size: -; cdr3_aa: CASSLAYGTGPNF; cdr3_nt: TGTGCCAGCAGCTTAGCTTATGGGACAGGCCCCAACTTC
v_call: TRBV27; j_call: TRBJ2-1; d_call: TRBD2; clone_size: -; cdr3_aa: CASRLAGAGNEQFF; cdr3_nt: TGTGCCAGCAGACTAGCGGGGGCTGGGAATGAGCAGTTCTTC